The 9 T cell receptor beta chains below were found in one sample sequenced in a study of shared clonotypes between healthy human individuals. The method was immunoSEQ multiplex PCR; TCRdb's version includes in-frame clones alone and lacks a portion of them. The sample includes over a million clones, approximately 98.5% of them seen just once. What was sequenced was naive CD4+ T cells sorted from blood. As to subset: CD45RA+ positively selected. The receptor source for this set is a man in his thirties or forties in good health.

The chain uses TRBV18 and TRBJ2-7; the D gene is possibly TRBD1 (5 bases). Trimming shortened V by 1 base and J by 3 bases, and 7 bases separated the two germline ends. CDR3 length: 13 amino acids. The germline CDR1 and CDR2 sequences are KGHSH and LQKENI. CDR3 loop: CASSPLRGYEQYF. For the CDR3, the DNA is TGTGCCAGCTCACCACTAAGGGGCTACGAGCAGTACTTC. Based on the CDR3 plus reference TRBV18 and TRBJ2-7, the full variable domain is NAGVMQNPRHLVRRRGQEARLRCSPMKGHSHVYWYRQLPEEGLKFMVYLQKENIIDESGMPKERFSAEFPKEGPSILRIQQVVRGDSAAYFCASSPLRGYEQYFGPGTRLTVT.

The V call is TRBV5-4, the J call TRBJ1-1, with D perhaps matching TRBD1 (5 bases). The CDR3 runs 14 residues. Germline CDR1 SGHNT, CDR2 YYREEE (reference sequence). With 3 bases removed from V and 4 bases from J, the gap between germline ends came to 13 bases. The CDR3 spells CASSSSREGTEAFF. In nucleotides, the CDR3 is TGTGCCAGCAGCTCTAGCAGGGAAGGCACTGAAGCTTTCTTT. The full variable domain, completed using reference TRBV5-4 and TRBJ1-1, is ETGVTQSPTHLIKTRGQQVTLRCSSQSGHNTVSWYQQALGQGPQFIFQYYREEENGRGNFPPRFSGLQFPNYSSELNVNALELDDSALYLCASSSSREGTEAFFGQGTRLTVV.

The rearrangement joins TRBV27 to TRBJ2-3, with 8 bases identical to TRBD1. Looked up from germline, CDR1 is MNHEY and CDR2 is SMNVEV (reference sequence). The CDR3 extends over 14 amino acids. The ends lost 4 bases at V and 6 bases at J; junction bases unmatched: 6. This CDR3 is CASSWGRGPDTQYF. In DNA form, the CDR3 reads TGTGCCAGCAGTTGGGGCAGGGGGCCGGATACGCAGTATTTT.

Regarding this clone: Additional DNA sequences in this sample encode the identical CDR3. The J gene is TRBJ2-3, the V gene TRBV9, with 9 bases that match TRBD2. With V trimmed by 2 bases and J by 3 bases, 1 base remained unmatched. Germline V gives CDR1 SGDLS, CDR2 YYNGEE. The CDR3 consists of 14 residues. In DNA form, the CDR3 reads TGTGCCAGCAGCGTGCTAGCGGGGACAGATACGCAGTATTTT. It specifies CASSVLAGTDTQYF.

The rearrangement uses TRBV18 and TRBJ2-1, with D possibly TRBD2 on 5 matching bases. From germline, CDR1 is KGHSH and CDR2 LQKENI. The CDR3 totals 16 residues. The germline V and J ends were trimmed by 4 bases and 4 bases, with 17 bases remaining between them. The CDR3 region has the DNA TGTGCCAGCTCACAAGCGGTGGGGTTCCAGTACAATGAGCAGTTCTTC. This codes for CASSQAVGFQYNEQFF. Using reference TRBV18 and TRBJ2-1 for the parts outside the CDR3, the full variable domain is NAGVMQNPRHLVRRRGQEARLRCSPMKGHSHVYWYRQLPEEGLKFMVYLQKENIIDESGMPKERFSAEFPKEGPSILRIQQVVRGDSAAYFCASSQAVGFQYNEQFFGPGTRLTVL.

In this sample, this clone turned up once. This chain's CDR3 is CASRPDRGRYSNQPQHF. CDR3 bases: TGTGCCAGCAGGCCGGACAGGGGCCGTTATAGCAATCAGCCCCAGCATTTT. V and J are TRBV28 and TRBJ1-5; 9 nucleotides match TRBD1. The V gene's germline CDR1 is MDHEN and CDR2 SYDVKM. The CDR3 has 17 amino acids. V was pared by 6 bases and J by 0 bases, with 9 bases of the junction left unmatched.

This sequence joins TRBV27 and TRBJ2-7, with 9 bases matching TRBD2. With 8 bases clipped from V and 2 bases from J, the junction kept 10 bases outside the gene matches. The germline CDR1 and CDR2 sequences are MNHEY and SMNVEV (reference sequence). There are 15 residues in the CDR3. The CDR3 region is CASGSSGSSAYEQYF. CDR3 nucleotides: TGTGCCAGCGGGAGTAGCGGGAGTTCGGCCTACGAGCAGTACTTC.

J is TRBJ2-1 and V is TRBV5-1, with 9 bases aligning to TRBD2. This CDR3 contains 18 residues. CDR1 is SGHRS, CDR2 YFSETQ, per germline. The V gene end was trimmed by 1 base and the J gene end by 5 bases; junction bases not matched to a gene: 13. The CDR3 DNA reads as TGCGCCAGCAGCTTGCGTCTCGGCGATCTAGCGGGGAACAATGAGCAGTTCTTC. The encoded protein is CASSLRLGDLAGNNEQFF.

Here the CDR3 reads CASTPGLTTDTQYF. CDR3 nucleotides: TGTGCCAGCACCCCCGGGCTTACCACAGATACGCAGTATTTT. This sequence joins TRBV9 and TRBJ2-3; unclear D gene. This CDR3 is 14 amino acids long. From germline, CDR1 is SGDLS and CDR2 YYNGEE. V lost 6 bases to trimming and J lost 2 bases, with 13 bases between them.